This TCR beta chain came from a study of blood T cell repertoires in COVID-19. Looking at the study overall: The study drew acute and convalescent COVID-19 samples from the United States, Italy and Spain.

This table comes from immunoSEQ multiplex PCR, and its TCRdb copy is limited to in-frame clones, with some not included. The repertoire holds 85,000 to 100,000 clones, about 82% seen once, with 13% in the top ten. The ends were cut back, 1 base at V and 8 bases at J, with 14 bases in the middle. Germline CDR1 SGHAT, CDR2 FQNNGV. This CDR3 has 14 residues. The rearrangement uses TRBV11-2 and TRBJ1-2; possible D gene TRBD1, 5 bases. Input material: peripheral blood. The receptor was derived from a woman between 55 and 75 years old in a cohort sampled during active or convalescent COVID-19. The chain's CDR3 is CASSLASGDGGYTF. The CDR3 bases are TGTGCCAGCAGCTTAGCCTCGGGGGACGGGGGCTACACCTTC.